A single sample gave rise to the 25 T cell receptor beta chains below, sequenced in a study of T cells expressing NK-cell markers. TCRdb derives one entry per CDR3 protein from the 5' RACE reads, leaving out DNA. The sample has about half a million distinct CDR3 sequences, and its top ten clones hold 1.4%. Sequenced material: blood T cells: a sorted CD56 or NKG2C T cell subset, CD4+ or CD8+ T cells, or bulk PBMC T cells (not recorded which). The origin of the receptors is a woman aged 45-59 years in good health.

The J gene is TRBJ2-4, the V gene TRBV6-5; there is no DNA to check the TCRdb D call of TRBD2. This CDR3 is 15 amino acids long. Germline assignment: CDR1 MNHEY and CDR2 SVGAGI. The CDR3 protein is CASSYDPSVTRAQYF.

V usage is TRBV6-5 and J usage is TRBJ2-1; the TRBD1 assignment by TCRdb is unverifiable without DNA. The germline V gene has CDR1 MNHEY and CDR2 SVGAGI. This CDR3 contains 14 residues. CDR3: CASSFRDRANEQFF.

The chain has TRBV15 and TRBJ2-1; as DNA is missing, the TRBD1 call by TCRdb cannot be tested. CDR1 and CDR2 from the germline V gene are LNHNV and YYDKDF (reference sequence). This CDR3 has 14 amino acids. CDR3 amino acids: CALSAGGLYNEQFF.

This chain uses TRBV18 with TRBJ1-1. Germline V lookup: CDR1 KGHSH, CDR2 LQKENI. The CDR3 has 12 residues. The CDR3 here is CASSPANTEAFF.

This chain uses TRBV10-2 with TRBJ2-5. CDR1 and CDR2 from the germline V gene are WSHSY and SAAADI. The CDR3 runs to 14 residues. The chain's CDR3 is CASSATSVKETQYF.

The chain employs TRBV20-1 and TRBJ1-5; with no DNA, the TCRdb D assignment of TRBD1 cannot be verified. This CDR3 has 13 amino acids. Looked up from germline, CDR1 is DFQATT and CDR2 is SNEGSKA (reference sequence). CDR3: CSAVRQSNQPQHF.

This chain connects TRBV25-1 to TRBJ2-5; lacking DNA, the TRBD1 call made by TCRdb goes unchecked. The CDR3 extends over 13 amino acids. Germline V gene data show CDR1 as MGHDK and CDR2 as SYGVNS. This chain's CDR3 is CASVPPGQETQYF.

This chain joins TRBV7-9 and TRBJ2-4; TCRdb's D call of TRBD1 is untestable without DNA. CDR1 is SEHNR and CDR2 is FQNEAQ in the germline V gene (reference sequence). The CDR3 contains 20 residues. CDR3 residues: CASSLVLQGALAPAKNIQYF.

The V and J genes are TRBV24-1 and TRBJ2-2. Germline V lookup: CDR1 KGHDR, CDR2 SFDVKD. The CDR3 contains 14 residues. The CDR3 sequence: CATSWAGNTGELFF.

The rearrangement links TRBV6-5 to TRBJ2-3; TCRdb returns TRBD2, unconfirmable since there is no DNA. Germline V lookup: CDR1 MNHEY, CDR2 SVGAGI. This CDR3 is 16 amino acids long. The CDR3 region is CASSPGTSGRAKTQYF.

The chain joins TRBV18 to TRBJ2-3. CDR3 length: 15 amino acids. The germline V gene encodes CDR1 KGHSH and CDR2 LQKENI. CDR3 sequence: CASSQGFAGTDTQYF. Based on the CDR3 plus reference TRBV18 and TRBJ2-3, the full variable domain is NAGVMQNPRHLVRRRGQEARLRCSPMKGHSHVYWYRQLPEEGLKFMVYLQKENIIDESGMPKERFSAEFPKEGPSILRIQQVVRGDSAAYFCASSQGFAGTDTQYFGPGTRLTVL.

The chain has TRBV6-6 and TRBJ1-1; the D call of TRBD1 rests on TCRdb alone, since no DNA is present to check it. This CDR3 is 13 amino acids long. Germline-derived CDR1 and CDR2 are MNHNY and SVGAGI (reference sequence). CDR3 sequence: CASSPRSSGEAFF.

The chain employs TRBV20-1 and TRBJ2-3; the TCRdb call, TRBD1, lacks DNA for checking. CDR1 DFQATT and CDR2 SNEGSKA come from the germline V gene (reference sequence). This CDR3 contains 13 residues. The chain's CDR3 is CSARAQGTDTQYF.

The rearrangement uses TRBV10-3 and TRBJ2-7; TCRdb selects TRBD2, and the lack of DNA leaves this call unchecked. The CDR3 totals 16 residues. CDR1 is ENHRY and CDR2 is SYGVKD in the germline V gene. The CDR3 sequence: CAISESSGRSSGEQYF.

This chain's CDR3 is CASSANNAQGYEQFF. The chain recombines TRBV3-1 with TRBJ2-1; lacking DNA, the TRBD1 call made by TCRdb goes unchecked. The CDR3 runs 15 residues. Germline V gene data show CDR1 as LGHDT and CDR2 as YNNKEL (reference sequence).

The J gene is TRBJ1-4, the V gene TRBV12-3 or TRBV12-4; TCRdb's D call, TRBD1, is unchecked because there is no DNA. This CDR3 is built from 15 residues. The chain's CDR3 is CASSVHRGLGEKLFF.

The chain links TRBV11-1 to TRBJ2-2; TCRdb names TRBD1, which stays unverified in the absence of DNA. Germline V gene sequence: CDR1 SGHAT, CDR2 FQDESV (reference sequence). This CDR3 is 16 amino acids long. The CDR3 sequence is CASSLVSGSLAGELFF. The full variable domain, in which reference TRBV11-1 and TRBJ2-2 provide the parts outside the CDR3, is EAEVAQSPRYKITEKSQAVAFWCDPISGHATLYWYRQILGQGPELLVQFQDESVVDDSQLPKDRFSAERLKGVDSTLKIQPAELGDSAMYLCASSLVSGSLAGELFFGEGSRLTVL.

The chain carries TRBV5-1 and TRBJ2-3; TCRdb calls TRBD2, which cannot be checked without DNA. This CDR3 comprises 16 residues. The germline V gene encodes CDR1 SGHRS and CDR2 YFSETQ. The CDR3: CASSFSGSVATDTQYF.

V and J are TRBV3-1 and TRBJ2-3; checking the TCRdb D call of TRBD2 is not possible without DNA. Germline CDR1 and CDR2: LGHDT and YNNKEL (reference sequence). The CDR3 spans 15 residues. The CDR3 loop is CASSPSVAEGDTQYF.

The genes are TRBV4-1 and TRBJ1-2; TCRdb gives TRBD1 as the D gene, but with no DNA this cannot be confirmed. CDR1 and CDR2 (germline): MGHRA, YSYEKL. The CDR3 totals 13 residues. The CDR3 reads CASRRTGNYGYTF.

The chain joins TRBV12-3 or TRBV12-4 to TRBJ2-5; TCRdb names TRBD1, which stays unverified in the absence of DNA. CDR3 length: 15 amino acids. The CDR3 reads CASSTGMGVQETQYF.

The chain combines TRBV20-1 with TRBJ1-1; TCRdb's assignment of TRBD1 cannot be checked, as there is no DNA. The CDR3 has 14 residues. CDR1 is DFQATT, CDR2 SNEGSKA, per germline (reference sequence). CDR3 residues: CSARDRGESTEAFF.

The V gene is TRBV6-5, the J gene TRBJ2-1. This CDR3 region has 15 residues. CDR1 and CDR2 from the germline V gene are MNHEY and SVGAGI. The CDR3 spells CASSPDGGAYNEQFF.

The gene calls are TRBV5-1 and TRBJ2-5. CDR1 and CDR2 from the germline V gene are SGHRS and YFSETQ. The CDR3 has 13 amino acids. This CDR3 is CASSTGAKETQYF.

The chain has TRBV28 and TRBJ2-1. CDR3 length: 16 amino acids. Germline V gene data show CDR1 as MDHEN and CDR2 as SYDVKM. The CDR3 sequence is CASSATRGATYNEQFF.